Below are 12 T cell receptor beta chains sequenced from a single sample in a study of OX40 agonist ivuxolimab in advanced cancers. Only in-frame clones appear in the TCRdb table, and some are missing; sequencing was by immunoSEQ multiplex PCR. The sample consists of approximately 91,000 clones, around nine tenths of them appearing once. The starting material was CD4+ or CD8+ T cells sorted from blood, obtained in a trial of the OX40 agonist ivuxolimab. These receptors were taken from an adult with an advanced solid tumor such as melanoma, head and neck, liver or kidney cancer.

This sequence joins TRBV18 and TRBJ2-6; D not certain. The germline CDR1 and CDR2 sequences are KGHSH and LQKENI. The length of the CDR3 is 14 residues. V was clipped by 2 bases and J by 7 bases, with 9 bases between them. The CDR3 reads CASSPMGLANVLTF. The CDR3 nucleotides are TGTGCCAGCTCACCAATGGGGTTAGCCAACGTCCTGACTTTC.

This chain joins TRBV7-2 and TRBJ1-2, with D perhaps TRBD1 (5 bases). The CDR3 is 13 residues long. Germline V gene data show CDR1 as SGHTA and CDR2 as FQGNSA. Trimming shortened V by 5 bases and J by 4 bases, and 11 bases separated the two germline ends. The CDR3 region is CASSPPGTYGYTF. In nucleotides, the CDR3 is TGTGCCAGCAGCCCGCCGGGGACCTATGGCTACACCTTC.

This rearrangement joins TRBV12-5 to TRBJ2-1; 8 bases align to TRBD2. This CDR3 is 17 amino acids long. CDR1 LGHNT and CDR2 FRNRAP come from the germline V gene. V was pared by 3 bases and J by 1 base, with 8 bases of the junction left unmatched. The CDR3 coding sequence is TGTGCTAGTGGTTTCCGAAGCGGGGGCCCTTCCTACAATGAGCAGTTCTTC. It yields the protein CASGFRSGGPSYNEQFF.

V and J are TRBV9 and TRBJ2-5, with D perhaps TRBD2 (6 bases). The ends were cut back, 3 bases at V and 3 bases at J, with 36 bases in the middle. This CDR3 spans 22 amino acids. In germline, CDR1 is SGDLS, CDR2 YYNGEE. The CDR3 bases are TGTGCCAGCAGCGGACAAACACTCTTTTCATTCAGGGACTCCGGAGAGAAAGAGACCCAGTACTTC. This gives the protein CASSGQTLFSFRDSGEKETQYF.

This clone was seen a handful of times. The V and J genes are TRBV5-1 and TRBJ1-2; weak D call: TRBD1 (5 bases). Trimming took 4 bases from V and 4 from J, leaving 17 bases between them. This CDR3 is built from 15 residues. Germline V CDR1 and CDR2: SGHRS, YFSETQ. CDR3 in amino acids: CASSPREGGTYGYTF. For the CDR3, the DNA is TGCGCCAGCAGCCCCCGGGAGGGAGGGACCTATGGCTACACCTTC.

CDR3 in DNA: TGCAGCGTTACTCGTGGGGGGGGGTTGGAGACCCAGTACTTC. Its translation: CSVTRGGGLETQYF. J is TRBJ2-5 and V is TRBV29-1; 7 bases map to TRBD2. This CDR3 has 14 residues. V lost 5 bases, J lost 5 bases, and 11 bases stayed unmatched. Germline CDR1 is SQVTM and CDR2 is ANQGSEA.

V and J are TRBV19 and TRBJ2-5; possibly TRBD1 for D (6 bases). The germline V gene encodes CDR1 LNHDA and CDR2 SQIVND (reference sequence). CDR3 length: 13 residues. Trimming stripped 5 bases from V and 5 bases from J, with 12 bases between. The CDR3 bases are TGTGCCAGTAGTGGGAGACAGGAGGAGACCCAGTACTTC. Translated, it gives CASSGRQEETQYF.

The chain employs TRBV5-6 and TRBJ1-6, with 7 bases fitting TRBD1. The V gene end was trimmed by 4 bases and the J gene end by 10 bases; junction bases not matched to a gene: 11. The CDR3 spans 15 residues. Germline lookup yields CDR1 SGHDT and CDR2 YYEEEE. The CDR3 protein is CASSRAGTVDSPLHF. CDR3 nucleotides: TGTGCCAGCAGCCGAGCCGGGACAGTAGACTCACCCCTCCACTTT.

CDR3 sequence: CASSQQGYDNEQFF. As DNA, the CDR3 is TGTGCCAGTAGTCAACAGGGGTATGACAATGAGCAGTTCTTC. The J gene is TRBJ2-1, the V gene TRBV19; 7 bases agree with TRBD1. Germline V gene lookup returns CDR1 LNHDA and CDR2 SQIVND (reference sequence). CDR3 size: 14 residues. The J segment lost 5 bases and the V segment lost 5 bases, leaving 6 bases of the junction unmatched.

The chain carries TRBV28 and TRBJ1-2; TRBD1 matches 9 bases. CDR1 is MDHEN, CDR2 SYDVKM, per germline. The CDR3 is 14 residues long. The trim removed 6 bases at V and 8 bases at J, leaving 10 bases unmatched. The CDR3 DNA reads TGTGCCAGCAGCTCCGGGACAGGGAGGTTCGGCTACACCTTC. It yields the protein CASSSGTGRFGYTF.

This clone showed up just once. The V gene is TRBV6-5, the J gene TRBJ1-5, with D hard to call. Per the germline V gene, CDR1 is MNHEY and CDR2 is SVGAGI. This CDR3 spans 13 amino acids. V dropped 2 bases and J dropped 4 bases, with 6 bases sitting between them. Here the CDR3 reads CASSYRQNQPQHF. DNA of the CDR3: TGTGCCAGCAGTTACAGACAAAATCAGCCCCAGCATTTT.

V and J are TRBV12-5 and TRBJ1-1, with 7 bases fitting TRBD1. CDR3 size: 13 residues. Germline values: CDR1 LGHNT, CDR2 FRNRAP. Losses at the gene ends were 3 bases for V and 6 bases for J; bases not matched to a gene: 4. The CDR3 reads CASGFDQGAEAFF. Written as DNA, the CDR3 is TGTGCTAGTGGTTTCGACCAGGGGGCTGAAGCTTTCTTT.